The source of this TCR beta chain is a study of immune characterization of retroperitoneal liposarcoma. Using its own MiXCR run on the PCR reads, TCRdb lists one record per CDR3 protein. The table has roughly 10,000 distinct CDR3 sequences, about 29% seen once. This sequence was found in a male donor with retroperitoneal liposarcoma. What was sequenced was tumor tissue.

CDR3 amino acids: CASSYDSSGGAGEQYF. The CDR3, as DNA: TGTGCCAGCAGTTACGATTCTAGCGGGGGGGCCGGTGAGCAGTACTTC. The chain is built from TRBV6-6 and TRBJ2-4; 12 bases line up with TRBD2. The ends lost 2 bases at V and 13 bases at J; junction bases unmatched: 12. The CDR3 runs to 16 residues. The germline gives CDR1 MNHNY, CDR2 SVGAGI (reference sequence).